These 27 T cell receptor beta chains originate from one sample sequenced in a study of spatial heterogeneity in lung cancer. Time point in this sample: sample taken at primary tumor resection. Unsorted whole RNA samples from tumor, nontumor lung or frozen PBMC were sequenced. Via MiXCR, TCRdb re-called the 5' RACE reads, giving one row per CDR3 protein. The sample lists some 83,000 distinct CDR3 sequences, about 20% occurring once. Source: PBMCs, taken at surgery. The receptors derive from a male donor with early-stage non-small cell lung cancer.

The V gene is TRBV20-1, the J gene TRBJ1-1; D perhaps matches TRBD1 (6 bases). With 0 bases removed from V and 0 bases from J, the gap between germline ends came to 17 bases. The germline V gene encodes CDR1 DFQATT and CDR2 SNEGSKA (reference sequence). The CDR3 sequence is 17 residues long. The CDR3 region has the DNA TGCAGTGCTAGAGATGGGGGGGCTTCGGCCATGAACACTGAAGCTTTCTTT. Its protein product is CSARDGGASAMNTEAFF.

In this sample, this clonotype turned up many times. The chain uses TRBV5-1 and TRBJ2-3, with D maybe TRBD2 (6 bases). The CDR3 has 15 residues. Germline V lookup: CDR1 SGHRS, CDR2 YFSETQ. The CDR3 is CATAGTPTSTDTQYF. For the CDR3, the DNA is TGCGCAACTGCGGGAACACCCACTAGCACAGATACGCAGTATTTT.

Ten or more counts support this clonotype. The chain carries TRBV29-1 and TRBJ2-6, with D unresolved. The CDR3 extends over 15 amino acids. Looked up from germline, CDR1 is SQVTM and CDR2 is ANQGSEA. Trimming shortened V by 5 bases and J by 0 bases, and 11 bases separated the two germline ends. In DNA form, the CDR3 reads TGCAGCGTTTCTCAATGGGGCTCTGGGGCCAACGTCCTGACTTTC. It codes for CSVSQWGSGANVLTF.

The rearrangement links TRBV19 to TRBJ2-4, with D perhaps TRBD1 (6 bases). The CDR3 has 16 residues. Trimming left V 4 bases short and J 0 bases short, with 13 bases between. Germline V gene data show CDR1 as LNHDA and CDR2 as SQIVND (reference sequence). The CDR3 protein is CASSTDRTLAKNIQYF. In DNA, the CDR3 is TGTGCCAGTAGTACCGACAGGACCTTAGCCAAAAACATTCAGTACTTC.

The CDR3 coding sequence is TGTGCCAGCAGCTTGGACATTAGCACAGATACGCAGTATTTT. It encodes CASSLDISTDTQYF. The chain has TRBV5-4 and TRBJ2-3; no firm D call. CDR3 length equals 14 residues. Trimming took off 0 bases at V and 0 bases at J, with 5 bases between the two ends. Germline V gene data show CDR1 as SGHNT and CDR2 as YYREEE (reference sequence).

This clonotype was observed many times. The chain links TRBV10-3 to TRBJ2-7; the D is unclear. CDR1 ENHRY and CDR2 SYGVKD come from the germline V gene. CDR3 length: 14 amino acids. V was shortened by 10 bases and J by 5 bases, with 21 bases between the two germline ends. This CDR3 is CATRFGPLSHEQYF. CDR3 nucleotides: TGTGCCACCCGGTTTGGCCCCCTGTCCCACGAGCAGTACTTC.

The chain carries TRBV5-4 and TRBJ1-6; D gene uncertain. Germline values: CDR1 SGHNT, CDR2 YYREEE (reference sequence). This CDR3 is 14 amino acids long. V lost 2 bases to trimming and J lost 5 bases, with 8 bases between them. CDR3 protein: CASSFERNNSPLHF. The CDR3 nucleotides are TGTGCCAGCAGCTTTGAGCGGAATAATTCACCCCTCCACTTT.

The CDR3 loop is CASSSSRLSYGYTF. The CDR3 DNA sequence: TGTGCCAGCAGTTCGAGTCGGCTCTCCTATGGCTACACCTTC. The chain joins TRBV27 to TRBJ1-2; no clear D. The V and J ends lost 4 bases and 4 bases respectively, with 13 bases between them. Germline V gives CDR1 MNHEY, CDR2 SMNVEV (reference sequence). The CDR3 is 14 residues long.

The genes are TRBV30 and TRBJ1-4, with no clear D. Germline V gene data show CDR1 as GTSNPN and CDR2 as SVGIG (reference sequence). There are 13 residues in the CDR3. Trimming removed 4 bases at V and 0 bases at J, with 6 bases between. The CDR3 is CAWNRATNEKLFF. The CDR3 nucleotides are TGTGCCTGGAATCGGGCAACTAATGAAAAACTGTTTTTT.

The chain uses TRBV5-1 and TRBJ1-3; D perhaps matches TRBD1 (5 bases). Germline CDR1 is SGHRS and CDR2 is YFSETQ. V was clipped by 4 bases and J by 4 bases, with 12 bases between them. The CDR3 sequence is 14 residues long. CDR3 DNA: TGCGCCAGCAGCGGTGGGGCATCCGGAAACACCATATATTTT. Translated, it gives CASSGGASGNTIYF.

This chain uses TRBV7-2 with TRBJ2-7, with 9 bases that match TRBD1. The CDR3 has 14 residues. The V segment lost 4 bases and the J segment 3 bases; nucleotides outside the gene matches: 4. Germline loops: CDR1 SGHTA, CDR2 FQGNSA. The CDR3 nucleotides are TGTGCCAGCAGCTGGGGACAGGGAGGCTACGAGCAGTACTTC. Protein product: CASSWGQGGYEQYF.

The chain joins TRBV29-1 to TRBJ2-2; D is ambiguous. This CDR3 is built from 12 residues. Per the germline V gene, CDR1 is SQVTM and CDR2 is ANQGSEA. V was shortened by 7 bases and J by 11 bases, with 17 bases between the two germline ends. The CDR3 nucleotides are TGCAGCGCCGGTTTAGGACCAGGAGAGCTGTTTTTT. Translating it yields CSAGLGPGELFF.

The chain links TRBV11-1 to TRBJ1-5, with unresolved D. V lost 5 bases and J lost 7, with 12 bases in between. Per the germline V gene, CDR1 is SGHAT and CDR2 is FQDESV (reference sequence). The CDR3 has 13 residues. The CDR3 DNA reads as TGTGCCAGCAGCCCGAGTGACACCCAGCCCCAGCATTTT. The encoded protein is CASSPSDTQPQHF.

The table lists this clonotype with a few counts. The V call is TRBV28, the J call TRBJ2-3, with D possibly being TRBD2 (6 bases). There are 18 residues in the CDR3. Trimming left V 1 base short and J 0 bases short, with 17 bases between. Germline assignment: CDR1 MDHEN and CDR2 SYDVKM. For the CDR3, the DNA is TGTGCCAGCAGTTTATCCCCGGGACTGGGTTCTAGCACAGATACGCAGTATTTT. Its protein is CASSLSPGLGSSTDTQYF.

Of note for this clonotype: This may be a read error: a much more frequent sequence differs by one nucleotide. The chain links TRBV27 to TRBJ1-1, with TRBD1 matching 8 bases. There are 16 residues in the CDR3. In germline, CDR1 is MNHEY, CDR2 SMNVEV (reference sequence). CDR3 nucleotides: TGTGTCAGCAGCCTCGACAGGGGTTGGATGAACACTGAAGCTTTCTTT. As protein: CVSSLDRGWMNTEAFF.

The chain combines TRBV12-3 or TRBV12-4 with TRBJ2-1; 9 bases line up with TRBD2. This CDR3 region has 17 residues. The trim removed 5 bases at V and 0 bases at J, leaving 8 bases unmatched. The CDR3 nucleotides read TGTGCCAGCAGTGGACTAGCGCAAGTGAGCTCCTACAATGAGCAGTTCTTC. Its protein is CASSGLAQVSSYNEQFF.

The chain has TRBV5-1 and TRBJ2-2; no clear D. Germline V gene sequence: CDR1 SGHRS, CDR2 YFSETQ. CDR3 size: 14 residues. V was cut by 6 bases and J by 4 bases, with 13 bases left in between. In DNA, the CDR3 is TGCGCCAGCACCCCGCCGGCTGCCACCGGGGAGCTGTTTTTT. Translation: CASTPPAATGELFF. Together with reference TRBV5-1 and TRBJ2-2, the CDR3 gives the full variable domain: KAGVTQTPRYLIKTRGQQVTLSCSPISGHRSVSWYQQTPGQGLQFLFEYFSETQRNKGNFPGRFSGRQFSNSRSEMNVSTLELGDSALYLCASTPPAATGELFFGEGSRLTVL.

There are many counts of this clonotype. V usage is TRBV5-5 and J usage is TRBJ1-2; D possibly corresponds to TRBD1 (5 bases). Trimming took 4 bases from V and 2 from J, leaving 21 bases between them. Germline values: CDR1 SGHKS, CDR2 YYEKEE (reference sequence). This CDR3 is built from 17 residues. CDR3 bases: TGTGCCAGCAGCCCAGGGCCCGGGGAGTTTCTAAACTATGGCTACACCTTC. It translates to CASSPGPGEFLNYGYTF.

This chain uses TRBV24-1 with TRBJ2-5; D uncertain. The V gene's germline CDR1 is KGHDR and CDR2 SFDVKD. The CDR3 spans 12 residues. V lost 3 bases to trimming and J lost 5 bases, with 6 bases between them. The CDR3 coding sequence is TGTGCCACCAGTGATATGGTGGAGACCCAGTACTTC. This sequence encodes CATSDMVETQYF.

Judged by abundance, this clonotype is medium-sized (0.01 to 0.1%). Relative to the germline gene, one junction end is altered; a read error may explain this. The chain uses TRBV29-1 and TRBJ2-6, with TRBD1 as a possible D gene (7 bases). Germline lookup yields CDR1 SQVTM and CDR2 ANQGSEA. There are 15 residues in the CDR3. The CDR3 region is CSVTTTGTGANVLTF. The CDR3 DNA reads as TGCAGCGTGACCACGACAGGGACGGGGGCAAACGTCCTGACTTTC. Looking up the rest from reference TRBV29-1 and TRBJ2-6 gives the full variable domain: SAVISQKPSRDICQRGTSLTIQCQVDSQVTMMFWYRQQPGQSLTLIATANQGSEATYESGFVIDKFPISRPNLTFSTLTVSNMSPEDSSIYLCSVTTTGTGANVLTFGAGSRLTVL.

The chain has TRBV20-1 and TRBJ2-1; 7 nucleotides align to TRBD2. V trimming: 1 base; J trimming: 0 bases; junction bases outside the gene matches: 12. There are 18 residues in the CDR3. Germline CDR1 and CDR2: DFQATT and SNEGSKA (reference sequence). The CDR3 DNA follows: TGCAGTGCTAGAGTTTACGGAAGCGGGATAAGCTCCTACAATGAGCAGTTCTTC. This encodes CSARVYGSGISSYNEQFF.

This clonotype has ten or more counts. In nucleotides, the CDR3 is TGTGCCAGCAGCTACGAGACAGAGGCCGGCGGGGAGCTGTTTTTT. Protein sequence: CASSYETEAGGELFF. The chain combines TRBV11-3 with TRBJ2-2, with D perhaps TRBD1 (5 bases). This CDR3 has 15 residues. The V and J ends lost 4 bases and 7 bases respectively, with 16 bases between them. Per germline, CDR1 SGHNT and CDR2 YENEEA.

This clonotype was counted ten times or more. The rearrangement uses TRBV10-3 and TRBJ2-1; tentative D call: TRBD1 (6 bases). CDR1 ENHRY and CDR2 SYGVKD come from the germline V gene. The V end lost 5 bases, the J end lost 5 bases, and 10 bases lay between the germline ends. The CDR3 runs 13 residues. The CDR3 bases are TGTGCCATCAGTCGGGACACCAACAATGAGCAGTTCTTC. It yields the protein CAISRDTNNEQFF.

For the CDR3, the DNA is TGCAGTGCTAGAGATGATGGGCGGGACAATCAAAACATTCAGTACTTC. It is translated as CSARDDGRDNQNIQYF. The V gene is TRBV20-1, the J gene TRBJ2-4, with D perhaps given as TRBD1 or TRBD2 (6 bases each). V was pared by 0 bases and J by 5 bases, with 17 bases between. The CDR3 covers 16 residues. The germline gives CDR1 DFQATT, CDR2 SNEGSKA (reference sequence).

This clonotype was recorded at least ten times. An end of the junction does not agree with germline; a read error may underlie this. The V call is TRBV6-1, the J call TRBJ1-4; D is possibly TRBD1 (5 bases). The length of the CDR3 is 16 residues. CDR1 is MNHNS, CDR2 SASEGT, per germline. CDR3 sequence reads: CASTEGTPTFLEKLFF. The CDR3 DNA sequence: TGTGCCAGCACTGAAGGGACTCCAACGTTCTTGGAAAAACTGTTTTTT.

Only a few counts were recorded for this clonotype. This chain connects TRBV7-2 to TRBJ2-7; D gene ambiguous. Germline V gene lookup returns CDR1 SGHTA and CDR2 FQGNSA. The V gene lost 5 bases and the J gene lost 2 bases, with 4 bases spanning the gap. CDR3 length equals 11 residues. The CDR3 region is CASSRTYEQYF. The CDR3 coding sequence is TGTGCCAGCAGCCGTACCTACGAGCAGTACTTC.

This clonotype was observed many times. The chain recombines TRBV5-1 with TRBJ1-1; D is uncertain. The germline CDR1 and CDR2 sequences are SGHRS and YFSETQ. V was pared by 4 bases and J by 11 bases, with 18 bases between. This CDR3 comprises 13 residues. The CDR3 DNA reads as TGCGCCAGCAGCCCACCGGTCGCCGCCCTGGCTTTCTTT. Its translation: CASSPPVAALAFF. The full variable domain, with the rest looked up from reference TRBV5-1 and TRBJ1-1, is KAGVTQTPRYLIKTRGQQVTLSCSPISGHRSVSWYQQTPGQGLQFLFEYFSETQRNKGNFPGRFSGRQFSNSRSEMNVSTLELGDSALYLCASSPPVAALAFFGQGTRLTVV.